Following are 10 T cell receptor beta chains from one sample sequenced in a study of blood T cell repertoires in COVID-19. The method was immunoSEQ multiplex PCR; TCRdb's version includes in-frame clones alone and lacks a portion of them. This table holds approximately 280,000 clones, approximately 83% found once. The specimen was peripheral blood. These receptor sequences come from a woman in her 30s who had recovered from COVID-19.

This CDR3 reads CASSSAQGTGGKTEAFF. CDR3 bases: TGTGCCAGCAGCTCCGCCCAGGGGACAGGGGGAAAGACTGAAGCTTTCTTT. The gene calls are TRBV7-9 and TRBJ1-1, with 11 bases that match TRBD1. With V trimmed by 4 bases and J by 5 bases, 12 bases remained unmatched. Germline values: CDR1 SEHNR, CDR2 FQNEAQ (reference sequence). The CDR3 spans 17 residues.

The chain employs TRBV25-1 and TRBJ1-6; D unresolved. V lost 5 bases and J lost 6, with 11 bases in between. Looked up from germline, CDR1 is MGHDK and CDR2 is SYGVNS. The length of the CDR3 is 14 residues. The CDR3 nucleotides are TGTGCCAGCAGTTCCCCAACGGTTAATTCACCCCTCCACTTT. Its protein is CASSSPTVNSPLHF.

The genes are TRBV28 and TRBJ2-3; 9 positions match TRBD2. Germline V lookup: CDR1 MDHEN, CDR2 SYDVKM. The CDR3 extends over 15 amino acids. The J segment lost 4 bases and the V segment lost 5 bases, leaving 7 bases of the junction unmatched. The CDR3 loop is CASSDIAGAPDTQYF. The CDR3 nucleotides are TGTGCCAGCAGTGATATAGCGGGAGCGCCAGATACGCAGTATTTT.

V is TRBV28 and J is TRBJ2-3; no definite D call. The CDR3 contains 14 residues. The V gene's germline CDR1 is MDHEN and CDR2 SYDVKM. The V and J ends lost 5 bases and 6 bases respectively, with 15 bases between them. This CDR3 is CASSPGLSADTQYF. The DNA for the CDR3 is TGTGCCAGCAGTCCCGGATTAAGCGCTGATACGCAGTATTTT.

The J gene is TRBJ2-1, the V gene TRBV29-1; D may be TRBD1 (5 bases). V lost 4 bases and J lost 0, with 10 bases in between. CDR1 is SQVTM and CDR2 is ANQGSEA in the germline V gene. The CDR3 runs to 14 residues. CDR3 in DNA: TGCAGCGTTGGACCCAGGGCCTCCTACAATGAGCAGTTCTTC. It specifies CSVGPRASYNEQFF.

This chain connects TRBV19 to TRBJ1-2, with D unclear. V lost 1 base to trimming and J lost 10 bases, with 7 bases between them. The CDR3 covers 11 residues. CDR1 and CDR2 from the germline V gene are LNHDA and SQIVND (reference sequence). CDR3 sequence (DNA): TGTGCCAGTAGTATAGGTTTAGTCTACACCTTC. Its translation: CASSIGLVYTF.

The gene calls are TRBV27 and TRBJ2-3; D uncertain. The V end was cut by 6 bases, the J end by 2 bases, with 18 bases between. The CDR3 spans 16 residues. Germline V lookup: CDR1 MNHEY, CDR2 SMNVEV (reference sequence). The DNA for the CDR3 is TGTGCCAGCAGCCCCTCCCCCCTTTTCCCCACAGATACGCAGTATTTT. This encodes CASSPSPLFPTDTQYF.

In this sample, this clone turned up once. J is TRBJ1-1 and V is TRBV6-5; 8 nucleotides agree with TRBD1. The V and J ends lost 2 bases and 8 bases, in that order; junction bases with no gene match: 4. This CDR3 region has 13 residues. Germline loops: CDR1 MNHEY, CDR2 SVGAGI. The CDR3 here is CASSYDRGIEAFF. The DNA of the CDR3 is TGTGCCAGCAGTTACGACAGGGGCATAGAAGCTTTCTTT.

The chain joins TRBV6-5 to TRBJ1-4; D unresolved. This CDR3 is built from 15 residues. CDR1 and CDR2 from the germline V gene are MNHEY and SVGAGI. V lost 5 bases, J lost 3 bases, and 13 bases lay in between. The CDR3 sequence: CASSPRDAANEKLFF. The CDR3 DNA reads as TGTGCCAGCAGTCCCCGTGATGCGGCTAATGAAAAACTGTTTTTT.

V and J are TRBV20-1 and TRBJ2-3; tentatively, D is TRBD2 (6 bases). Trimming cost V 3 bases and J 0 bases, with 22 bases left between them. Germline V CDR1 and CDR2: DFQATT, SNEGSKA (reference sequence). This CDR3 region has 18 residues. The CDR3 loop reads CSASYSDRGMWSTDTQYF. The CDR3 DNA follows: TGCAGTGCTAGTTACTCCGACCGCGGGATGTGGAGCACAGATACGCAGTATTTT.